This TCR beta chain was sequenced during a study of PD-1 blockade in classical Hodgkin lymphoma. The time point here: cycle 4 day 1 (C4D1), after less than 7 weeks of nivolumab. Exposure to brentuximab vedotin varied, and each patient had relapsed following autologous stem cell transplantation. This table comes from immunoSEQ multiplex PCR, and its TCRdb copy is limited to in-frame clones, with some not included. The profile shows roughly 36,000 clones, around 80% of them singletons. The sample consisted of peripheral blood mononuclear cells (PBMCs), taken before the fourth cycle of nivolumab. The TCR comes from a human donor with classical Hodgkin lymphoma.

In DNA, the CDR3 is TGTGCCAGCAGCTTGGCCAAACTAGCGGGGAACACCGGGGAGCTGTTTTTT. Translating it yields CASSLAKLAGNTGELFF. The chain joins TRBV5-5 to TRBJ2-2, with 9 bases that match TRBD2. CDR1 is SGHKS, CDR2 YYEKEE, per germline (reference sequence). The V gene end was trimmed by 0 bases and the J gene end by 1 base; junction bases not matched to a gene: 4. This CDR3 contains 17 residues.